What follows is one T cell receptor (beta chain) and its context. The data derive from a study of T cells in tuberculosis. The length of the CDR3 is 15 residues. CDR1 and CDR2 (germline): SGHRS, YFSETQ. V shed 4 bases, J shed 5 bases, and the junction held 8 bases outside the gene matches. Produced via immunoSEQ multiplex PCR; TCRdb's table is partial and in-frame only. The data contain about 31,000 clones, approximately 97% of them singletons. The sample consisted of PBMCs. The chain links TRBV5-1 to TRBJ2-7, with 11 positions matching TRBD2. This clonotype was sampled from a donor aged 10-29 years with latent tuberculosis or without tuberculosis infection. CDR3 sequence: CASSLGPTSGNEQYF. The CDR3 coding sequence is TGCGCCAGCAGCCTCGGCCCGACTAGCGGGAACGAGCAGTACTTC.